This T cell receptor (beta chain) was profiled in a study of CD8+CD57+ T cells in acquired aplastic anemia. Genomic DNA, serving as template, underwent TCR beta VDJ and CDR3 profiling. TCRdb independently ran MiXCR on the reads; one entry per CDR3 protein. The table has approximately 250,000 distinct CDR3 sequences, 65% to 90% seen once; the top ten hold less than 50%. The V gene's germline CDR1 is SGHVS and CDR2 FQNEAQ. The CDR3 consists of 15 residues. With 2 bases removed from V and 17 bases from J, the gap between germline ends came to 24 bases. Whoever was chosen for sequencing had shown CD8+CD57+ cell expansion by flow cytometry. Severe acquired aplastic anemia was present in every patient. A single count supports this clonotype.

The clonotype comes from a human donor with aplastic anemia. This sequence joins TRBV7-8 and TRBJ1-4; D is unresolved. The sequenced material came from sorted CD4+, CD8+, or CD8+CD57+ T cells (not recorded which) from PBMCs. The DNA of the CDR3 is TGTGCCAGCAGCTTAACGGGAGGGAGGGAGACCCAGTACTTTTTT. This encodes CASSLTGGRETQYFF.